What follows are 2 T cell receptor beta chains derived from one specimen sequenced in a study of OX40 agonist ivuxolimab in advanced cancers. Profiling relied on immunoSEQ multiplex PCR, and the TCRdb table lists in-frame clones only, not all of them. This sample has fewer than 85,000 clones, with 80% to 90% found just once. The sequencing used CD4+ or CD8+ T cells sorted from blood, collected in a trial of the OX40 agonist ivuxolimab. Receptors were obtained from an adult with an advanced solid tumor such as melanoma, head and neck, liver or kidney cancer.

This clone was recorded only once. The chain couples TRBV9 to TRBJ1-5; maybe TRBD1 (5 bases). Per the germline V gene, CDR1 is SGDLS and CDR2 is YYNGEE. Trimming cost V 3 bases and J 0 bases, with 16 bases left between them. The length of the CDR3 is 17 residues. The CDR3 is CASSAEAETDSNQPQHF. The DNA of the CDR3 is TGTGCCAGCAGCGCGGAGGCGGAGACAGATAGCAATCAGCCCCAGCATTTT.

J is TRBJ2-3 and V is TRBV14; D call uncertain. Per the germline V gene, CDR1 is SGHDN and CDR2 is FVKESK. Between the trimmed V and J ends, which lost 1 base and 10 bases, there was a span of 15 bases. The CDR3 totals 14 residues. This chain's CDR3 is CASSQVGISHPQYF. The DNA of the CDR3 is TGTGCCAGCAGCCAAGTTGGCATTTCCCATCCGCAGTATTTT.